This TCR beta chain was captured by sequencing in a study of beta chain features in type 1 diabetes. This clone was recorded a few times. Antigen unknown. cDNA synthesis used the whole RNA isolate, giving expressed TCRB sequences. The data were produced by immunoSEQ multiplex PCR, yet TCRdb's version contains in-frame clones alone and is incomplete. The sample holds 200,000 to 300,000 clones, roughly a tenth seen once. Study-wide results and caveats: People with Type 1 diabetes carried modestly yet significantly shorter TCRB CDR3s in all four CD4+ subsets.

The CDR3 is 15 residues long. Germline CDR1 and CDR2: MDHEN and SYDVKM. The V segment lost 4 bases and the J segment 8 bases; nucleotides outside the gene matches: 9. Sequenced input: naive CD4+ T cells from blood. The chain couples TRBV28 to TRBJ2-1; 9 nucleotides match TRBD1. The sequence was obtained from a young man with type 1 diabetes. Here the CDR3 reads CASSSSGTGRHEQFF. In nucleotides, the CDR3 is TGTGCCAGCAGTTCCTCCGGGACAGGGCGCCATGAGCAGTTCTTC.